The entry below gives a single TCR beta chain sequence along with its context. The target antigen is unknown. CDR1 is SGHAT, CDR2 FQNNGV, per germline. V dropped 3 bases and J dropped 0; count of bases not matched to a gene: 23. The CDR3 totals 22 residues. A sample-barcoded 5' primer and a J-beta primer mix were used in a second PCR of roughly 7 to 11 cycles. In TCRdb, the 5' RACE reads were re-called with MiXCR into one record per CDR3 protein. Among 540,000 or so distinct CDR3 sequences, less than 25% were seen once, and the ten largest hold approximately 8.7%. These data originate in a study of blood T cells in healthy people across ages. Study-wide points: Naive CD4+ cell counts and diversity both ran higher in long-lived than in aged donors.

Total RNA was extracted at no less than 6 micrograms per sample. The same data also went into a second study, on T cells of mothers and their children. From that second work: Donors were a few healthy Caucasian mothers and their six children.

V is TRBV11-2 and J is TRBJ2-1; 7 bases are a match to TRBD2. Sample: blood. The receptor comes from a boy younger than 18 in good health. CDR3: CASSFPFVPRPASGASYNEQFF. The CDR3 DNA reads TGTGCCAGCAGCTTCCCTTTCGTCCCCCGGCCAGCGAGCGGGGCCTCCTACAATGAGCAGTTCTTC. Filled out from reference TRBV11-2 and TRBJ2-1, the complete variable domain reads EAGVAQSPRYKIIEKRQSVAFWCNPISGHATLYWYQQILGQGPKLLIQFQNNGVVDDSQLPKDRFSAERLKGVDSTLKIQPAKLEDSAVYLCASSFPFVPRPASGASYNEQFFGPGTRLTVL.